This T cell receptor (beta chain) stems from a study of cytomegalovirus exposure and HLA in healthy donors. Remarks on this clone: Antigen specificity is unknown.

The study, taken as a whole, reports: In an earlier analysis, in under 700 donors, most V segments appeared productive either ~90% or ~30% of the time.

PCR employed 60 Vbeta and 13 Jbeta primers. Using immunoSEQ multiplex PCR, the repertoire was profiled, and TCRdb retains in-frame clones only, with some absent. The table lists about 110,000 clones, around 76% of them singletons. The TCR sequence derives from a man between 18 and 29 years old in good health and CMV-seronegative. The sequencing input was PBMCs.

CDR3 bases: TGTGCCAGCAGTGGAAAAACAGGGGAGACTGAAGCTTTCTTT. Amino acids: CASSGKTGETEAFF. The chain has TRBV6-1 and TRBJ1-1, with TRBD1 matching 7 bases. This CDR3 has 14 amino acids. In germline, CDR1 is MNHNS, CDR2 SASEGT. Unmatched junction bases numbered 7, after V lost 4 bases and J lost 5 bases.